The T cell receptor (beta chain) described here comes from a study of identical twins. Study-wide findings and caveats: In drawing conclusions, the study used cross-sectional statistical analysis and did not follow the same donors. Surplus twin overlap in beta out-of-frame sequences was less pronounced.

In every case, the donor was a healthy Caucasian. Each cDNA held unique molecular identifiers, and template switching gave it a universal primer site. In TCRdb, the 5' RACE reads were re-called with MiXCR into one record per CDR3 protein. The repertoire has 250,000 to 300,000 distinct CDR3 sequences, over 8.5% of them found once; the top ten carry approximately 7%. As regards this clonotype: Its specificity is not known.

The V end lost 11 bases, the J end lost 9 bases, and 26 bases lay between the germline ends. CDR1 MNHNS and CDR2 SASEGT come from the germline V gene. The length of the CDR3 is 15 residues. These sequences were also reported in another study, on yellow fever vaccine responses in identical twins.

The receptor's source is a young woman in good health. The rearrangement uses TRBV6-1 and TRBJ2-1; tentatively, D is TRBD2 (7 bases). The sequencing sample was made of CD8+ T cells sorted from blood. The CDR3 is CAAHTPGGLHIEQFF. CDR3 nucleotide sequence: TGTGCCGCCCATACCCCCGGGGGGCTCCATATTGAGCAGTTCTTC.